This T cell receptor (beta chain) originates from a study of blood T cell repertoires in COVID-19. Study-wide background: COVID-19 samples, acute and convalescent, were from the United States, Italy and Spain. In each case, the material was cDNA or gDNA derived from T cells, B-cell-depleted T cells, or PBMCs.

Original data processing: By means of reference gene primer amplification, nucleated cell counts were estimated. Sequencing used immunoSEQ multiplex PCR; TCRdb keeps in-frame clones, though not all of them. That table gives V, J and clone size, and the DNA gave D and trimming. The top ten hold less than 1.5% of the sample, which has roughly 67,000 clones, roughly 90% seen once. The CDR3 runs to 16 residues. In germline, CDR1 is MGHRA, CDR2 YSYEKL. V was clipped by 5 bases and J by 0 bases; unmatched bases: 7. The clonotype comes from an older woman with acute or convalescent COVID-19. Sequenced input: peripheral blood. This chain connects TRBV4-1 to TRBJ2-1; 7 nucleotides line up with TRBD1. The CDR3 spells CASSRFRDSSYNEQFF. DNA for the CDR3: TGCGCCAGCAGCAGATTCCGGGACAGCTCCTACAATGAGCAGTTCTTC.